The 15 T cell receptor beta chains in this list originate from one sample, sequenced in a study of Graves' ophthalmopathy and Graves' hyperthyroidism. As the template, RNA transcripts were used to amplify TCR beta CDR3 regions. Following a first-round RT-PCR that used HTBI primers, a second-round multiplex PCR was carried out. TCRdb used MiXCR to reprocess the multiplex PCR reads, holding one entry per CDR3 protein. The sample shows over 500,000 distinct CDR3 sequences, 20% to 25% of them seen only once. Input material: peripheral blood. The receptors originated from a woman between 18 and 29 years old with stable Graves' hyperthyroidism. Some clones in this sample may be carry-over from other donors' samples.

This clonotype was observed many times. The V call is TRBV24-1, the J call TRBJ2-5; 13 positions agree with TRBD2. The CDR3 is made up of 16 amino acids. Germline CDR1 is KGHDR and CDR2 is SFDVKD. V was clipped by 4 bases and J by 5 bases; unmatched bases: 6. In DNA form, the CDR3 reads TGTGCCACCAGTGACCATGGACTAGCGGGAGAGGAGACCCAGTACTTC. This codes for CATSDHGLAGEETQYF.

The rearrangement links TRBV6-5 to TRBJ1-5; D gene uncertain. The germline gives CDR1 MNHEY, CDR2 SVGAGI. The V end lost 2 bases, the J end lost 7 bases, and 18 bases lay between the germline ends. This CDR3 has 16 amino acids. CDR3 DNA: TGTGCCAGCAGTTACCCCGGTGGGATGGCCCGGCAGCCCCAGCATTTT. Protein: CASSYPGGMARQPQHF.

This rearrangement joins TRBV4-2 to TRBJ2-5; TRBD2 matches 7 bases. The J segment lost 0 bases and the V segment lost 4 bases, leaving 5 bases of the junction unmatched. CDR1 is LGHNA, CDR2 YNFKEQ, per germline. The CDR3 totals 15 residues. The CDR3 protein is CASSRREMYQETQYF. The CDR3 coding sequence is TGTGCCAGCAGCCGGCGGGAGATGTACCAAGAGACCCAGTACTTC.

The gene calls are TRBV19 and TRBJ2-7; 10 positions match TRBD2. The CDR3 is 16 residues long. The V gene's germline CDR1 is LNHDA and CDR2 SQIVND (reference sequence). Germline trimming cut 3 bases from V and 3 bases from J; bases unmatched to any gene: 8. The CDR3 nucleotides read TGTGCCAGTAGTATCCAATCCGCTAGCGGGGGCTACGAGCAGTACTTC. It codes for CASSIQSASGGYEQYF.

This clonotype appeared a few times. J is TRBJ2-5 and V is TRBV28; 10 bases align to TRBD1. V was pared by 11 bases and J by 4 bases, with 7 bases of the junction left unmatched. This CDR3 comprises 13 residues. The V gene's germline CDR1 is MDHEN and CDR2 SYDVKM. Written as DNA, the CDR3 is TGTGCCGCAATGGGGGACAGGGGAGAGACCCAGTACTTC. Its translation: CAAMGDRGETQYF.

This clonotype came up many times. The chain is built from TRBV11-2 and TRBJ1-6, with 7 bases lining up with TRBD1. The CDR3 length is 17 residues. Germline V gives CDR1 SGHAT, CDR2 FQNNGV. Trimming took 0 bases from V and 7 from J; bases not matched to a gene: 9. For the CDR3, the DNA is TGTGCCAGCAGCTTAGAGCCGACAGGGATAGGAAATTCACCCCTCCACTTT. Translated, it gives CASSLEPTGIGNSPLHF.

The chain combines TRBV2 with TRBJ1-1; D call uncertain. The CDR3 runs 14 residues. CDR1 and CDR2 (germline): SNHLY, FYNNEI. Between the trimmed V and J ends, which lost 8 bases and 2 bases, there was a span of 15 bases. The CDR3 region has the DNA TGTGCCAGCCGTCCGGCAGGAGATAACACTGAAGCTTTCTTT. It encodes CASRPAGDNTEAFF.

This clonotype occurred many times. The chain combines TRBV29-1 with TRBJ2-5; TRBD2 might be the D (6 bases). The CDR3 extends over 15 amino acids. Between the trimmed V and J ends, which lost 6 bases and 2 bases, there was a span of 19 bases. CDR1 and CDR2 from the germline V gene are SQVTM and ANQGSEA. The CDR3 DNA reads TGCAGCGTAGCCGGCGGGGAGCCGAGACAAGAGACCCAGTACTTC. As protein: CSVAGGEPRQETQYF.

The chain employs TRBV7-3 and TRBJ2-5; D may be TRBD2 (6 bases). Trimming pared 2 bases from V and 5 bases from J, leaving 18 bases between. Germline V gives CDR1 SGHTA, CDR2 FQGTGA. The CDR3 is 16 residues long. This CDR3 reads CASSLFQGGTGETQYF. For the CDR3, the DNA is TGTGCCAGCAGCTTATTTCAAGGCGGGACGGGGGAGACCCAGTACTTC.

V and J are TRBV12-3 or TRBV12-4 and TRBJ1-2; weak D call: TRBD1 (5 bases). CDR3 length equals 13 residues. Trimming removed 5 bases at V and 6 bases at J, with 13 bases between. CDR3 in amino acids: CASSRIGAHGYTF. The CDR3 coding sequence is TGTGCCAGCAGTCGTATAGGGGCACATGGCTACACCTTC.

The gene calls are TRBV6-5 and TRBJ1-1, with 10 bases matching TRBD1. V lost 0 bases, J lost 1 base, and 2 bases stayed unmatched. The germline V gene encodes CDR1 MNHEY and CDR2 SVGAGI. The CDR3 is 16 amino acids. CDR3 in amino acids: CASSYSGTGENTEAFF. CDR3 DNA sequence: TGTGCCAGCAGTTACTCCGGGACAGGGGAGAACACTGAAGCTTTCTTT.

This clonotype was counted many times. The J gene is TRBJ1-1, the V gene TRBV6-5, with a tentative D call TRBD1 (5 bases). Germline assignment: CDR1 MNHEY and CDR2 SVGAGI. CDR3 size: 15 residues. The germline V and J ends were trimmed by 5 bases and 0 bases, with 13 bases remaining between them. CDR3 sequence (DNA): TGTGCCAGCAGTACACGAGGGGCCATGAACACTGAAGCTTTCTTT. It translates to CASSTRGAMNTEAFF.

The table lists this clonotype with many counts. The V call is TRBV6-5, the J call TRBJ1-5; TRBD1 matches at 10 bases. Trimming took 4 bases from V and 3 from J; bases not matched to a gene: 6. Germline CDR1 and CDR2: MNHEY and SVGAGI. The CDR3 consists of 16 residues. The DNA for the CDR3 is TGTGCCAGCAGTTCCAGGACAGGGGGTAACAATCAGCCCCAGCATTTT. Its protein is CASSSRTGGNNQPQHF.

The CDR3 DNA sequence: TGTGCCAGCAGTCCCTCGCGGGGGGGCCCGGGTCAGCCCCAGCATTTT. Protein product: CASSPSRGGPGQPQHF. This sequence joins TRBV7-3 and TRBJ1-5, with D possibly matching TRBD1 (6 bases). The V end was cut by 6 bases, the J end by 6 bases, with 21 bases between. Germline-derived CDR1 and CDR2 are SGHTA and FQGTGA. This CDR3 is built from 16 residues.

This clonotype has just a few counts. As DNA, the CDR3 is TGCAGTGCTAGAGACGCCGCTAGCGGGCTAGGGGGCGAGCAGTACTTC. Translation: CSARDAASGLGGEQYF. The chain carries TRBV20-1 and TRBJ2-7; 8 bases match TRBD2. The CDR3 sequence is 16 residues long. V lost 0 bases, J lost 6 bases, and 13 bases stayed unmatched. Germline assignment: CDR1 DFQATT and CDR2 SNEGSKA (reference sequence).